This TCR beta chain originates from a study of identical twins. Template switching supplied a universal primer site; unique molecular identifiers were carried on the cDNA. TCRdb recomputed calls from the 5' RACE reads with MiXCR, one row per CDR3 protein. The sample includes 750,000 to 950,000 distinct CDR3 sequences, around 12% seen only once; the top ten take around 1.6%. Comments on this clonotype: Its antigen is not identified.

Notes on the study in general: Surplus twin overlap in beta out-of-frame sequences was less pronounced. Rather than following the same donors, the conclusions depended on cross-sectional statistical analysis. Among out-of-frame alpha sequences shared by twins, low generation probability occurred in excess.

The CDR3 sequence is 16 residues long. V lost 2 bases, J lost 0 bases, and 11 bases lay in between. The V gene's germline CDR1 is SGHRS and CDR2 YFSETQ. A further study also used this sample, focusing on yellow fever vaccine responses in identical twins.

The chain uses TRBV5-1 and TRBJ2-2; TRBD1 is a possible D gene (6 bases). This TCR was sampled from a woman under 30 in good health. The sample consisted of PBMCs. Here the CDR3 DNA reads TGCGCCAGCAGCTTCCTCGGGACAACGAACACCGGGGAGCTGTTTTTT. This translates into CASSFLGTTNTGELFF.